Listed here is a single T cell receptor beta chain. This clonotype was found a few times. There is no known antigen for this receptor. Germline is not matched at one junction end, which may reflect a read error. This specimen belongs to a study of T cells in Graves' hyperthyroidism and ophthalmopathy (dated by TCRdb to the late 2010s). Regarding the study in general: Peripheral blood samples were taken at the time of initial diagnosis, prior to any treatment. The 95 to 100 discovery patients were randomly split 7:3 into training and test sets. Prospective prediction of ophthalmopathy was tested in an independent validation cohort of some 19 hyperthyroidism patients and around 16 patients who later progressed to ophthalmopathy. To identify TCR V-J signatures that set the groups apart, the researchers used a discovery cohort of more than 95 patients, made up of 43 with Graves' ophthalmopathy and about 55 with stable Graves' hyperthyroidism. Thyroid tissue and blood T-cell repertoires from roughly six Graves' hyperthyroidism patients were also compared in the study. According to the paper, TCR Vbeta CDR3 sequencing was carried out on roughly 130 peripheral blood samples, which came from approximately 41 ophthalmopathy, 70 to 80 hyperthyroidism and 17 progressor patients. Once sampling was done, hyperthyroidism patients were given methimazole at a starting dose of 30 mg daily, whereas ophthalmopathy patients were given high-dose intravenous methylprednisolone.

Hyperthyroidism patients were newly diagnosed, had a disease duration of under 2 months, and were aged 18 to 65 years. Patients with uncontrolled infections, other autoimmune diseases, pregnancy or lactation were excluded. Diagnoses were established on the basis of clinical symptoms, serum thyroxine and TRAb, thyroid ultrasound, and orbital computed tomography. For progressor patients, blood was drawn at the first diagnosis of hyperthyroidism, before any ophthalmopathy symptoms had appeared. Ficoll-Paque density gradient centrifugation was used to isolate PBMCs from 9.5 to 10 ml of fresh peripheral blood. Progressor patients were defined as those initially diagnosed with Graves' hyperthyroidism in whom ophthalmopathy developed during follow-up. Total RNA was extracted using Trizol reagent, and RNA quality was assessed on an Agilent 2100 Bioanalyzer. As encoded in the germline V gene (reference sequence), CDR1 is LGHDT while CDR2 is YNNKEL. From the cysteine up to the phenylalanine, the CDR3 has a length of 16 residues. The DNA shown is the 48-base CDR3, in frame from base 1.

The study at large found these results: Sample size was not statistically predetermined, and blinding of investigators to group allocation was not performed. A model built on a 13 V-J signature distinguished ophthalmopathy from stable hyperthyroidism, reaching 87.88% sensitivity and around 82% specificity in cross-validation and 80%/75% in testing. Most expanded thyroid clonotypes (frequency above 0.001) were also detected in blood, a finding suggesting that blood repertoires may reflect thyroid immune responses. In validation, the model predicted progression to ophthalmopathy a median of about 6.8 months before onset, with approximately 71% sensitivity and about 75% specificity.

The TCR beta CDR3 regions were amplified from RNA transcripts. For the first round of RT-PCR on the TCR CDR3, the HTBI primer set was used together with the Qiagen OneStep RT-PCR kit. Libraries were constructed in a second round of multiplex PCR, after which size selection and purification were performed. Paired-end sequencing of the libraries was performed with 100 bp reads on an Illumina HiSeq2000. Processing in the source paper ran as follows. SOAPnuke was used to process the raw data, removing reads that contained adapters or uncalled bases, had a mean Phred below 15, or lacked an exact match to the constant primer or identifier. High-quality paired reads were merged with COPE v1.2.5, and unique nucleotide sequences were defined as clonotypes. MiTCR v1.1 was used to align the clonotypes against IMGT TRBV, TRBD and TRBJ reference segments. The analysis was restricted to V-J combinations with a frequency above 0.0001, which together covered just over 99% of the repertoires. The TCS score was defined as the ratio of F50 (clonal expansion) to E x V (chaos), calculated using BLOSUM62-based TCRdist between CDR3 peptides within each V-J. Welch's t-statistics and random forest reduced around 510 V-J features to some 14, which were used in a naive Bayes classifier (R e1071). TCRdb trimmed the raw reads at Q25, called clones with MiXCR and kept productive beta chains. Rows are unified per CDR3 protein, each entry keeping the most common DNA and genes. TCRdb's processing, not the authors', yielded these V and J calls. In all, the sample holds about 380,000 distinct CDR3 sequences, and roughly 12% of those were seen once. The ten largest account for around 21% of the sample.

Sequencing input: blood. The clonotype comes from a young man with Graves' hyperthyroidism that later progressed to Graves' ophthalmopathy. The V and J genes are TRBV3-1 and TRBJ2-3, with TRBD2 matching 7 junction bases. The CDR3: CASSQDLRGVTDAQYF. The sequenced DNA is TGTGCCAGCAGCCAAGATCTACGGGGGGTCACAGATGCGCAGTATTTT.